This T cell receptor (beta chain) was documented in a study of cytotoxic CD8 clonotypes in ibrutinib-treated CLL. Study results and limitations: Baseline clonality exceeded age-matched healthy donors and tracked circulating CD8+ T-cell counts.

Target depth was 1 in 200,000 to 1 in 1 million T cells, about 10x per clonotype. The assay was immunoSEQ multiplex PCR, and TCRdb's table has in-frame clones only and misses some. The profile shows some 300,000 clones, approximately 80% of them singletons. The V and J ends lost 4 bases and 0 bases, in that order; junction bases with no gene match: 9. This CDR3 comprises 17 residues. The germline V gene has CDR1 LNHDA and CDR2 SQIVND (reference sequence). A remark on this clone: Its specificity is unknown.

The receptor's source is a human donor with chronic lymphocytic leukemia. V gene TRBV19 combines with J gene TRBJ1-5; 7 bases match TRBD1. The material sequenced was PBMCs, taken before ibrutinib treatment. The CDR3 nucleotides are TGTGCCAGTAGTAACAACAGGGGAGGATCTAGCAATCAGCCCCAGCATTTT. Its translation: CASSNNRGGSSNQPQHF. The entire variable domain, with the rest obtained from reference TRBV19 and TRBJ1-5, is as follows: DGGITQSPKYLFRKEGQNVTLSCEQNLNHDAMYWYRQDPGQGLRLIYYSQIVNDFQKGDIAEGYSVSREKKESFPLTVTSAQKNPTAFYLCASSNNRGGSSNQPQHFGDGTRLSIL.